This T cell receptor (beta chain) came from a study of cytomegalovirus exposure and HLA in healthy donors. In the study overall: Out of approximately 170 million T cells, an earlier analysis found fewer than 140 million unique TCR beta sequences in total.

PCR primers comprised 60 Vbeta and 13 Jbeta primers. Sequenced by immunoSEQ multiplex PCR; TCRdb stores in-frame clones only, minus some. Its clone listing holds approximately 140,000 clones. Trimming cost V 2 bases and J 4 bases, with 20 bases left between them. Germline values: CDR1 GTSNPN, CDR2 SVGIG (reference sequence). The CDR3 is made up of 16 amino acids. The chain couples TRBV30 to TRBJ1-2; a weak D match, TRBD1 (5 bases). Material: PBMCs. The clonotype comes from a woman between 50 and 59 years old in good health and CMV-seronegative. CDR3 bases: TGTGCCTGGAGTCCTCAAGGAGGGGAGGCAATCTATGGCTACACCTTC. Amino acids: CAWSPQGGEAIYGYTF.